This T cell receptor (beta chain) was captured by sequencing in a study of PD-L1 blockade in urothelial cancer. TCRdb's table, derived via immunoSEQ multiplex PCR, lists solely in-frame clones and lacks some. Of 50,000 or so clones listed, about 80% are singletons. The CDR3 is 15 amino acids. Germline loops: CDR1 LGHNA, CDR2 YNFKEQ. Losses at the gene ends were 6 bases for V and 3 bases for J; bases not matched to a gene: 5. Sample time point: pretreatment peripheral blood. The TCR was taken from a man between 65 and 79 years old with urothelial cancer. The starting material was PBMCs, obtained around atezolizumab (anti-PD-L1) treatment. The V gene is TRBV4-2, the J gene TRBJ2-1; 10 bases agree with TRBD2. CDR3: CASSRKREGYNEQFF. As DNA, the CDR3 is TGTGCCAGCAGTAGAAAGCGGGAGGGCTACAATGAGCAGTTCTTC.